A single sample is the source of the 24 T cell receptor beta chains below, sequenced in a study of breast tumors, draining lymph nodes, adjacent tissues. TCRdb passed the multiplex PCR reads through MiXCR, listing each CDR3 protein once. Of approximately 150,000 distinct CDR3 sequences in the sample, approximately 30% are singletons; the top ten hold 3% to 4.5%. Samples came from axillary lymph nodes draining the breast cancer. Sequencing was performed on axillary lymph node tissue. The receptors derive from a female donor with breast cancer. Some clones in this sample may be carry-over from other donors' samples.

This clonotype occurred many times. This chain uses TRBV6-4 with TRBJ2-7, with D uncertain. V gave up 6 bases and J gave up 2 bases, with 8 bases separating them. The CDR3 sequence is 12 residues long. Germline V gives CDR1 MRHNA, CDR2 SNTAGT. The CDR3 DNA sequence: TGTGCCAGCAGCTACAGACCCTACGAGCAGTACTTC. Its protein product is CASSYRPYEQYF.

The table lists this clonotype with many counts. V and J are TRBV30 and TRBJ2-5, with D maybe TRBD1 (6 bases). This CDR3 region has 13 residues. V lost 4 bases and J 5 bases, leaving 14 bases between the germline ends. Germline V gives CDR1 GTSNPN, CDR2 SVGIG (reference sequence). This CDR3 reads CAWTGALKETQYF. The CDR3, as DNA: TGTGCCTGGACAGGGGCGCTTAAGGAGACCCAGTACTTC. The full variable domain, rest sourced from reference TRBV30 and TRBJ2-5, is SQTIHQWPATLVQPVGSPLSLECTVEGTSNPNLYWYRQAAGRGLQLLFYSVGIGQISSEVPQNLSASRPQDRQFILSSKKLLLSDSGFYLCAWTGALKETQYFGPGTRLLVL.

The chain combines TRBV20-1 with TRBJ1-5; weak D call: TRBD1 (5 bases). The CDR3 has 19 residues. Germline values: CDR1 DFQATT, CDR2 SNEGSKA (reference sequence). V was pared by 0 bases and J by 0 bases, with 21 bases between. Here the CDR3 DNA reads TGCAGTGCTAGAGAGGGGGGTCGGCCCACACGATATAGCAATCAGCCCCAGCATTTT. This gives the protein CSAREGGRPTRYSNQPQHF.

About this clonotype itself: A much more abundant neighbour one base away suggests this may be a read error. The CDR3 DNA follows: TGTGCCAGCAGTCACGGAGGGGCTCCGAACACCGGGGAGCTGTCTTTT. Amino acid sequence: CASSHGGAPNTGELSF. The chain joins TRBV6-6 to TRBJ2-2; maybe TRBD2 (6 bases). The CDR3 is 16 residues long. Germline loops: CDR1 MNHNY, CDR2 SVGAGI (reference sequence).

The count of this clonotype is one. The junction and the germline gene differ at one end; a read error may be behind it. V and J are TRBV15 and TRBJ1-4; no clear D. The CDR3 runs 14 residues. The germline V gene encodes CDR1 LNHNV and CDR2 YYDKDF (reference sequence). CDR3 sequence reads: CATCRDPRNEKLFF. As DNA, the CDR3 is TGTGCCACCTGCAGAGATCCGAGGAACGAAAAACTGTTTTTT.

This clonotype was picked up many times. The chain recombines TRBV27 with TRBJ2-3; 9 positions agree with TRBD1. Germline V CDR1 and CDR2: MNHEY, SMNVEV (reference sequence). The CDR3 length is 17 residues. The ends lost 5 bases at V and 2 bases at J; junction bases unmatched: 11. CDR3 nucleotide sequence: TGTGCCAGCAGTAGACCACAGGGGGCTACCCTCACAGATACGCAGTATTTT. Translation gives CASSRPQGATLTDTQYF.

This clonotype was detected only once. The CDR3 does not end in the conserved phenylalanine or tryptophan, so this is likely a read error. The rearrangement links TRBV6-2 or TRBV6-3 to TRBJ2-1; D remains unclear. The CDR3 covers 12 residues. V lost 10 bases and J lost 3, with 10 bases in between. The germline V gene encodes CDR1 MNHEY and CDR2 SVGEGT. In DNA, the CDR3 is TGTGCCATCTGGCCAGGCTACAATGAGCAGTTCCTC. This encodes CAIWPGYNEQFL.

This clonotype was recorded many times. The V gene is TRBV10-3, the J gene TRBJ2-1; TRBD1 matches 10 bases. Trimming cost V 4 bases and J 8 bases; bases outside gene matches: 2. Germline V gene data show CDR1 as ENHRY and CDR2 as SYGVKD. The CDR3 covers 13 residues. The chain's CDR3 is CAISGTGGYEQFF. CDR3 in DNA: TGTGCCATCAGTGGGACAGGGGGGTATGAGCAGTTCTTC.

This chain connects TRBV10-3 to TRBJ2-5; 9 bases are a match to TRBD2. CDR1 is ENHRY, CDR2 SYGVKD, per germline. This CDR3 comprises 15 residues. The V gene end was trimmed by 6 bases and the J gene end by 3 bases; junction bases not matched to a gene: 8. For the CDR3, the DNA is TGTGCCATCAGCCAGGCGGGGGGGCGGAAAGAGACCCAGTACTTC. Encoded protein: CAISQAGGRKETQYF.

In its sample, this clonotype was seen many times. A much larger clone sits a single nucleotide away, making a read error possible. The CDR3 DNA is TGCAGTGCTAGAGGTATGAGGGGCCAGACCACCTTC. It translates to CSARGMRGQTTF. V gene TRBV20-1 combines with J gene TRBJ1-2; a possible D gene is TRBD1 (5 bases). V was cut by 1 base and J by 13 bases, with 16 bases left in between. The CDR3 has 12 amino acids. Germline V CDR1 and CDR2: DFQATT, SNEGSKA (reference sequence).

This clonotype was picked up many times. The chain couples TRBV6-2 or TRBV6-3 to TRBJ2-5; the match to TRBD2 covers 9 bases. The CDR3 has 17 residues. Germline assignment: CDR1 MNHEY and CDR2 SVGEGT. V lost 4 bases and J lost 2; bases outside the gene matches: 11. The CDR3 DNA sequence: TGTGCCAGCAGTTTCCACCCTAGCGGGGAGACTCAAGAGACCCAGTACTTC. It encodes CASSFHPSGETQETQYF.

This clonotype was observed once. Here the CDR3 DNA reads TGTGCCAGCAGTTCGGTCCGGGAGACCTCTCCAGATACGCAGTATTTT. Residues: CASSSVRETSPDTQYF. The chain links TRBV6-9 to TRBJ2-3, with D tentatively TRBD2 (6 bases). V was shortened by 4 bases and J by 4 bases, with 18 bases between the two germline ends. From germline, CDR1 is MNHGY and CDR2 SVAAGI. There are 16 residues in the CDR3.

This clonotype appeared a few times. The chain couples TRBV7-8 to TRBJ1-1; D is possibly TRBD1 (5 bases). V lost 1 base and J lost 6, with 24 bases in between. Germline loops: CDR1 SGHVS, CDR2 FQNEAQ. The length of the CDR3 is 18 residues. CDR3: CASSLVKRRGSRDPEAFF. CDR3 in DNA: TGTGCCAGCAGCTTAGTAAAGCGCCGGGGGTCGCGGGATCCTGAAGCTTTCTTT. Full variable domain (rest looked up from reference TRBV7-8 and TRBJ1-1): GAGVSQSPRYKVAKRGQDVALRCDPISGHVSLFWYQQALGQGPEFLTYFQNEAQLDKSGLPSDRFFAERPEGSVSTLKIQRTQQEDSAVYLCASSLVKRRGSRDPEAFFGQGTRLTVV.

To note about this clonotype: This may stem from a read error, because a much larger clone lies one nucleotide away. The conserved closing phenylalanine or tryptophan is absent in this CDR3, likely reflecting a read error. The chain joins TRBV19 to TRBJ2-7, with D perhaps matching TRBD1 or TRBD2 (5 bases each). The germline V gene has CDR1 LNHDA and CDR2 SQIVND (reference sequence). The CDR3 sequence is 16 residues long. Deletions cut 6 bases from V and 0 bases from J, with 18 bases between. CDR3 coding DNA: TGTGCCAGTAGCACCGTCACCGGGACGGACTCCTACGAGCAGTACTCC. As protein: CASSTVTGTDSYEQYS.

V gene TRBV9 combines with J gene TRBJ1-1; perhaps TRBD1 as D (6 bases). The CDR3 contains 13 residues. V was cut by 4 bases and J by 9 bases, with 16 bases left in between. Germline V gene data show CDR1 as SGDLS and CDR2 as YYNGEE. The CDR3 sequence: CASSQNRDNKAFF. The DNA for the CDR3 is TGTGCCAGCAGCCAAAACCGGGACAATAAAGCTTTCTTT.

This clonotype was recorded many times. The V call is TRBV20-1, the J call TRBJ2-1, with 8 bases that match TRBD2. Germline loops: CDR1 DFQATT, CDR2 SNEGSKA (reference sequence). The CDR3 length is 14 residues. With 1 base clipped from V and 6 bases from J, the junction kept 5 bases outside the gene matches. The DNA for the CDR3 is TGCAGTGCTAGAGCTCTAGCGGGTACCAATGAGCAGTTCTTC. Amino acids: CSARALAGTNEQFF.

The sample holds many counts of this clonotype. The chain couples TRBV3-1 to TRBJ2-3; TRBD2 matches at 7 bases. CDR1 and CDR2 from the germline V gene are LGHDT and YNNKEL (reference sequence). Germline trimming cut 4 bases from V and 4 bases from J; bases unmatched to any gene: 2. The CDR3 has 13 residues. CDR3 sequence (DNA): TGTGCCAGCAGCCGGGGGGGGGCAGATACGCAGTATTTT. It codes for CASSRGGADTQYF.

The CDR3 DNA is TGTGCCAGCAGTCTAGCGGGAGAAGGTTACAATGAGCAGTTCTTC. Residues: CASSLAGEGYNEQFF. The J gene is TRBJ2-1, the V gene TRBV6-5; 10 bases align to TRBD2. Germline loops: CDR1 MNHEY, CDR2 SVGAGI. V was clipped by 5 bases and J by 4 bases; unmatched bases: 5. The CDR3 spans 15 residues.

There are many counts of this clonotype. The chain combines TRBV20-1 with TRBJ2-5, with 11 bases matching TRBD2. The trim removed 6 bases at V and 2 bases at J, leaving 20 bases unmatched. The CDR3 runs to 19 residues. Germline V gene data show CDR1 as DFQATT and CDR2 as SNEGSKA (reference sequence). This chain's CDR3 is CSATGLLAGEFTRQETQYF. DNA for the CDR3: TGCAGTGCAACTGGGCTACTAGCGGGAGAGTTCACCCGACAAGAGACCCAGTACTTC.

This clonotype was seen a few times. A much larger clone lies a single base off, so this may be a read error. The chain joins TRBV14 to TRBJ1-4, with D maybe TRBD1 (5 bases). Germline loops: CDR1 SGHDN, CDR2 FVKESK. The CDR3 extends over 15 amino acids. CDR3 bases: TGTGCCAGCAGCCACCTCAGGGCAACTAATGAAAAACCGTTTTTT. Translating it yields CASSHLRATNEKPFF.

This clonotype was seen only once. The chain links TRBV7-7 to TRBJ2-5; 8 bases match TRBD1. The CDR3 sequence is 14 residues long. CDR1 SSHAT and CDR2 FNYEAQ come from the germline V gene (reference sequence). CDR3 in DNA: TGTGCTAGAGATCGTCAGGGGGCCTACGAGACCCAGTACTTC. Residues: CARDRQGAYETQYF.

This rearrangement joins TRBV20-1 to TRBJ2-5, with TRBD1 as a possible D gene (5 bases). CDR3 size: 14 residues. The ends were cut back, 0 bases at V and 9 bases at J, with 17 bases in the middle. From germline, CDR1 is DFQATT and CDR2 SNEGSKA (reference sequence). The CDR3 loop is CSARDPRGNQPQYF. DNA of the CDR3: TGCAGTGCTAGAGATCCAAGGGGCAATCAGCCCCAGTACTTC.

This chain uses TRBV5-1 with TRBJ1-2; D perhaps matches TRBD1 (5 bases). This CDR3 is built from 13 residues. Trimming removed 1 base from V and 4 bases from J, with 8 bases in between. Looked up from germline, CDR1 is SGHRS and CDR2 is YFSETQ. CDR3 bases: TGCGCCAGCAGCTTGCAGGGAGGCTATGGCTACACCTTC. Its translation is CASSLQGGYGYTF.

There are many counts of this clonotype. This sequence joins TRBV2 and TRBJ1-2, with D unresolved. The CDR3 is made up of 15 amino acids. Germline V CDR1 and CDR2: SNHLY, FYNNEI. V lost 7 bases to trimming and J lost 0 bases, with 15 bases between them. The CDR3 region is CASTGRPTTNYGYTF. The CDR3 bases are TGTGCCAGCACCGGACGACCGACGACTAACTATGGCTACACCTTC.